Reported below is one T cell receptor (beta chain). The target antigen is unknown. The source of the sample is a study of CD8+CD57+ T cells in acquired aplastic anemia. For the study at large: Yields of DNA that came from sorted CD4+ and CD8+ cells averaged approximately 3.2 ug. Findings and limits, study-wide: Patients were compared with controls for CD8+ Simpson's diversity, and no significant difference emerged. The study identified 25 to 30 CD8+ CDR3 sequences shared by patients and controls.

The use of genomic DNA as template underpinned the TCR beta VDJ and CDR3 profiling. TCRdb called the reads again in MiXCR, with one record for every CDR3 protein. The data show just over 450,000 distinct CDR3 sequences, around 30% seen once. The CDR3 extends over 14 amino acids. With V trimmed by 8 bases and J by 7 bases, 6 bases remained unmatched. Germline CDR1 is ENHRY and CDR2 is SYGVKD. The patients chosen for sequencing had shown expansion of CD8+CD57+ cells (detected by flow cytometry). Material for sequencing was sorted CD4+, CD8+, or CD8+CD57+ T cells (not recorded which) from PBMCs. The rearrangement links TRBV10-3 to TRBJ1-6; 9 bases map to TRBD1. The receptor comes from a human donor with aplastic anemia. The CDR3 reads CAIGGQGSNSPLHF. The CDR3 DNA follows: TGTGCCATCGGGGGACAGGGTTCAAATTCACCCCTCCACTTT.